A single sample is the source of the 25 T cell receptor beta chains below, sequenced in a study of beta chain features in type 1 diabetes (dated by TCRdb to the late 2010s). The library was produced with the immunoSEQ multiplex PCR assay. The entire isolated RNA was reverse transcribed using the High Capacity cDNA Reverse Transcription Kit, and thus expressed TCRB transcripts were sequenced. Here the immuneACCESS table is served through TCRdb, limited to in-frame sequences with V and J called. Missing clones are a known gap in these copies; in checked studies unresolved V genes cover under half, and the rest lacks a known reason. The sample profile shows 600,000 to 650,000 clones; about 14% of them were found once. Of the sample, about 0.097% falls within the top ten clones. The sequenced material came from naive CD4+ T cells from blood. The cell subset or site label on this specimen signifies: true naive CD4+ T cells. These receptors came from a man between 18 and 29 years old in good health.

This sequence joins TRBV19 and TRBJ2-7; D remains ambiguous. Per the germline V gene, CDR1 is LNHDA and CDR2 is SQIVND (reference sequence). CDR3 length: 13 residues. Between the trimmed V and J ends, which lost 7 bases and 4 bases, there was a span of 14 bases. CDR3 in DNA: TGTGCCAGTACTTTTAGACTGGGATACGAGCAGTACTTC. This translates into CASTFRLGYEQYF.

The CDR3: CASSRDSKSYGYTF. Written as DNA, the CDR3 is TGTGCCAGCAGCCGGGACAGTAAGTCTTATGGCTACACCTTC. The V call is TRBV7-2, the J call TRBJ1-2, with 7 bases matching TRBD1. This CDR3 region has 14 residues. J lost 5 bases, V lost 5 bases, and 8 bases had no gene match. Germline V gene lookup returns CDR1 SGHTA and CDR2 FQGNSA.

This clone occurred a few times. CDR3 residues: CASSQHDRVTLEAFF. The CDR3 region has the DNA TGCGCCAGCAGCCAACATGACAGGGTAACCCTTGAAGCTTTCTTT. V gene TRBV4-3 combines with J gene TRBJ1-1; 7 bases are shared with TRBD1. The CDR3 runs to 15 residues. Germline V CDR1 and CDR2: LGHNA, YSLEER. The junction had 10 bases not matched to a gene; V was cut back by 2 bases and J by 7 bases.

This clone was seen a handful of times. V gene TRBV18 combines with J gene TRBJ1-1; D gene uncertain. This CDR3 region has 15 residues. The germline V gene encodes CDR1 KGHSH and CDR2 LQKENI. The ends were cut back, 2 bases at V and 8 bases at J, with 18 bases in the middle. CDR3 bases: TGTGCCAGCTCACCAGCCGGGAGCCCTATTTCAGAAGCTTTCTTT. This encodes CASSPAGSPISEAFF. The variable domain in full, with the rest retrieved from reference TRBV18 and TRBJ1-1, is NAGVMQNPRHLVRRRGQEARLRCSPMKGHSHVYWYRQLPEEGLKFMVYLQKENIIDESGMPKERFSAEFPKEGPSILRIQQVVRGDSAAYFCASSPAGSPISEAFFGQGTRLTVV.

This clone has more than one count but fewer than ten. This chain joins TRBV5-6 and TRBJ2-7, with 13 bases lining up with TRBD2. The CDR3 runs 15 residues. The germline V gene has CDR1 SGHDT and CDR2 YYEEEE. Trimming removed 4 bases from V and 1 base from J; junction bases left unmatched: 2. The CDR3 sequence: CASSLTSGRSYEQYF. In DNA form, the CDR3 reads TGTGCCAGCAGCCTGACTAGCGGGAGGTCCTACGAGCAGTACTTC.

The V and J genes are TRBV2 and TRBJ1-2; maybe TRBD1 (5 bases). The CDR3 is 12 residues long. The germline CDR1 and CDR2 sequences are SNHLY and FYNNEI. The V end lost 4 bases, the J end lost 5 bases, and 8 bases lay between the germline ends. The CDR3 coding sequence is TGTGCCAGCAGTGGGCAGGGTTATGGCTACACCTTC. Its protein product is CASSGQGYGYTF.

This clone turned up a few times. This rearrangement joins TRBV2 to TRBJ2-5; unclear D gene. Deletions cut 4 bases from V and 0 bases from J, with 9 bases between. Germline V gene sequence: CDR1 SNHLY, CDR2 FYNNEI. The CDR3 contains 14 residues. The CDR3 coding sequence is TGTGCCAGCAGTGGGAAGGTGTACCAAGAGACCCAGTACTTC. It is translated as CASSGKVYQETQYF.

CDR3 amino acids: CASSGMGSNQPQHF. For the CDR3, the DNA is TGTGCCAGCAGCGGGATGGGAAGCAATCAGCCCCAGCATTTT. This rearrangement joins TRBV7-6 to TRBJ1-5; D is ambiguous. The CDR3 sequence is 14 residues long. Trimming took 5 bases from V and 1 from J, leaving 9 bases between them. In germline, CDR1 is SGHVS, CDR2 FNYEAQ. The whole variable domain, remainder taken from reference TRBV7-6 and TRBJ1-5, is GAGVSQSPRYKVTKRGQDVALRCDPISGHVSLYWYRQALGQGPEFLTYFNYEAQQDKSGLPNDRFSAERPEGSISTLTIQRTEQRDSAMYRCASSGMGSNQPQHFGDGTRLSIL.

This rearrangement joins TRBV18 to TRBJ2-1; 11 bases match TRBD1. CDR3 length equals 15 residues. Germline assignment: CDR1 KGHSH and CDR2 LQKENI. V dropped 6 bases and J dropped 6; count of bases not matched to a gene: 7. The CDR3 region has the DNA TGTGCCAGCTCCCCCTTTGGACAGGGGGCCAATGAGCAGTTCTTC. This translates into CASSPFGQGANEQFF.

The J gene is TRBJ2-1, the V gene TRBV10-2; D is unclear. The V gene lost 5 bases and the J gene lost 6 bases, with 8 bases spanning the gap. Germline loops: CDR1 WSHSY, CDR2 SAAADI. The CDR3 is 12 residues long. CDR3 DNA: TGCGCCAGCAGTTTTGGGGTCAATGAGCAGTTCTTC. This gives the protein CASSFGVNEQFF.

The V call is TRBV7-3, the J call TRBJ1-5; 8 nucleotides match TRBD1. The CDR3 length is 18 residues. In germline, CDR1 is SGHTA, CDR2 FQGTGA. Unmatched junction bases numbered 15, after V lost 2 bases and J lost 6 bases. CDR3 nucleotides: TGTGCCAGCAGCTTAGGAGGACAGGGCGAAGATCCCTGTCAGCCCCAGCATTTT. Its protein product is CASSLGGQGEDPCQPQHF.

The chain joins TRBV11-2 to TRBJ2-1, with 15 bases that match TRBD2. The J segment lost 12 bases and the V segment lost 3 bases, leaving 3 bases of the junction unmatched. CDR1 and CDR2 from the germline V gene are SGHAT and FQNNGV. The CDR3 has 14 residues. This chain's CDR3 is CASSFRTSGRVQFF. In DNA, the CDR3 is TGTGCCAGCAGCTTTAGGACTAGCGGGAGGGTGCAGTTCTTC. Looking up the rest from reference TRBV11-2 and TRBJ2-1 gives the full variable domain: EAGVAQSPRYKIIEKRQSVAFWCNPISGHATLYWYQQILGQGPKLLIQFQNNGVVDDSQLPKDRFSAERLKGVDSTLKIQPAKLEDSAVYLCASSFRTSGRVQFFGPGTRLTVL.

V and J are TRBV7-3 and TRBJ2-5, with 7 positions matching TRBD1. Germline V lookup: CDR1 SGHTA, CDR2 FQGTGA. This CDR3 is built from 14 residues. V was clipped by 4 bases and J by 4 bases; unmatched bases: 6. The CDR3 is CASSWQGQPETQYF. CDR3 DNA: TGTGCCAGCAGCTGGCAGGGACAGCCAGAGACCCAGTACTTC.

This clone was counted between two and nine times. The chain uses TRBV7-2 and TRBJ2-2; possibly TRBD1 for D (5 bases). The germline CDR1 and CDR2 sequences are SGHTA and FQGNSA. CDR3 length: 12 amino acids. The V and J ends lost 6 bases and 6 bases respectively, with 8 bases between them. CDR3 loop: CASRQDAGELFF. Here the CDR3 DNA reads TGTGCCAGCAGACAGGATGCCGGGGAGCTGTTTTTT. The full variable domain, in which reference TRBV7-2 and TRBJ2-2 provide the parts outside the CDR3, is GAGVSQSPSNKVTEKGKDVELRCDPISGHTALYWYRQSLGQGLEFLIYFQGNSAPDKSGLPSDRFSAERTGGSVSTLTIQRTQQEDSAVYLCASRQDAGELFFGEGSRLTVL.

This clone appeared a few times. The chain couples TRBV7-9 to TRBJ1-1; D gene uncertain. The CDR3 totals 14 residues. V was clipped by 5 bases and J by 4 bases, with 14 bases between them. The V gene's germline CDR1 is SEHNR and CDR2 FQNEAQ (reference sequence). The CDR3 DNA reads as TGTGCCAGCAGCCTCCACATGGGAGGCACTGAAGCTTTCTTT. Translating it yields CASSLHMGGTEAFF.

This clone was seen a handful of times. This chain joins TRBV9 and TRBJ1-1; D gene uncertain. The CDR3 has 13 amino acids. From germline, CDR1 is SGDLS and CDR2 YYNGEE. Trimming took 3 bases from V and 0 from J, leaving 6 bases between them. The CDR3 spells CASSARVNTEAFF. DNA of the CDR3: TGTGCCAGCAGCGCCCGGGTGAACACTGAAGCTTTCTTT.

In this sample, this clone turned up a few times. The chain employs TRBV7-2 and TRBJ2-1, with D unclear. The V and J ends lost 6 bases and 0 bases respectively, with 18 bases between them. Per germline, CDR1 SGHTA and CDR2 FQGNSA. The CDR3 contains 17 residues. CDR3 residues: CASSSPLTASSYNEQFF. The CDR3 nucleotides are TGTGCCAGCAGTTCTCCTTTGACCGCTAGCTCCTACAATGAGCAGTTCTTC.

This clone was recorded a few times. V is TRBV29-1 and J is TRBJ1-4; 7 nucleotides line up with TRBD1. Germline-derived CDR1 and CDR2 are SQVTM and ANQGSEA. This CDR3 region has 15 residues. Unmatched junction bases numbered 10, after V lost 4 bases and J lost 5 bases. The CDR3 sequence is CSVGVTGTENEKLFF. The CDR3 DNA is TGCAGCGTTGGAGTAACCGGGACAGAGAATGAAAAACTGTTTTTT.

This clone was counted a few times. This chain's CDR3 is CASSGDRGPSSYNEQFF. Here the CDR3 DNA reads TGTGCCAGCAGCGGGGACAGGGGGCCCAGCTCCTACAATGAGCAGTTCTTC. V usage is TRBV5-4 and J usage is TRBJ2-1; 12 nucleotides align to TRBD1. The CDR3 contains 17 residues. After removal of 4 bases from V and 0 bases from J, the junction contained 5 bases not matched to a gene. CDR1 SGHNT and CDR2 YYREEE come from the germline V gene (reference sequence).

This rearrangement joins TRBV15 to TRBJ1-2; 8 nucleotides match TRBD1. There are 16 residues in the CDR3. Germline V gene sequence: CDR1 LNHNV, CDR2 YYDKDF (reference sequence). With V trimmed by 5 bases and J by 0 bases, 8 bases remained unmatched. As DNA, the CDR3 is TGTGCCACCAGCCCTCTCGACAGGGGCGCTAACTATGGCTACACCTTC. It yields the protein CATSPLDRGANYGYTF.

The chain combines TRBV7-3 with TRBJ2-7; 9 bases match TRBD1. V trimming: 4 bases; J trimming: 5 bases; junction bases outside the gene matches: 9. The length of the CDR3 is 15 residues. Germline values: CDR1 SGHTA, CDR2 FQGTGA. The CDR3 DNA reads as TGTGCCAGCAGCTCTACCGGGACAGGGTTACACGAGCAGTACTTC. Translation: CASSSTGTGLHEQYF.

The chain is built from TRBV5-1 and TRBJ2-1; tentatively, D is TRBD2 (6 bases). Between the trimmed V and J ends, which lost 1 base and 5 bases, there was a span of 13 bases. CDR1 and CDR2 from the germline V gene are SGHRS and YFSETQ. The CDR3 extends over 15 amino acids. CDR3 sequence (DNA): TGCGCCAGCAGCTTGATGGGCAGGGAGGACAATGAGCAGTTCTTC. Its protein is CASSLMGREDNEQFF. Looking up the rest from reference TRBV5-1 and TRBJ2-1 gives the full variable domain: KAGVTQTPRYLIKTRGQQVTLSCSPISGHRSVSWYQQTPGQGLQFLFEYFSETQRNKGNFPGRFSGRQFSNSRSEMNVSTLELGDSALYLCASSLMGREDNEQFFGPGTRLTVL.

The V call is TRBV7-2, the J call TRBJ1-5; no reliable D call. This CDR3 is built from 14 residues. CDR1 and CDR2 from the germline V gene are SGHTA and FQGNSA. V dropped 4 bases and J dropped 0 bases, with 7 bases sitting between them. This chain's CDR3 is CASSSTHSNQPQHF. The CDR3 region has the DNA TGTGCCAGCAGCTCCACCCATAGCAATCAGCCCCAGCATTTT.

There are a few counts of this clone. The chain recombines TRBV7-2 with TRBJ2-3, with 7 bases identical to TRBD2. Germline V lookup: CDR1 SGHTA, CDR2 FQGNSA. With 6 bases clipped from V and 3 bases from J, the junction kept 6 bases outside the gene matches. The CDR3 runs to 14 residues. CDR3 sequence: CASRNPGGTDTQYF. DNA for the CDR3: TGTGCCAGCAGAAACCCGGGGGGAACAGATACGCAGTATTTT.

The chain joins TRBV5-4 to TRBJ1-2; 7 bases are a match to TRBD1. With V trimmed by 6 bases and J by 5 bases, 7 bases remained unmatched. The CDR3 has 13 residues. Per the germline V gene, CDR1 is SGHNT and CDR2 is YYREEE (reference sequence). The CDR3 DNA reads TGTGCCAGCAACCCAACGACAGGGTATGGCTACACCTTC. Translating gives CASNPTTGYGYTF.